What follows are 21 T cell receptor beta chains derived from one specimen sequenced in a study of cytomegalovirus exposure and HLA in healthy donors. Both 60 Vbeta primers and 13 Jbeta primers went into the PCR. Assay: immunoSEQ multiplex PCR; the TCRdb copy retains only in-frame clones and omits some. The repertoire holds some 160,000 clones, with roughly 80% as singletons. Sequencing used PBMCs. These TCRs come from a male donor in good health and CMV-seropositive.

V gene TRBV4-3 combines with J gene TRBJ2-1, with D maybe TRBD2 (6 bases). The CDR3 is made up of 16 amino acids. Germline CDR1 is LGHNA and CDR2 is YSLEER. Trimming took off 4 bases at V and 3 bases at J, with 16 bases between the two ends. CDR3 sequence reads: CASSLGTYSRYNEQFF. The CDR3 nucleotides are TGCGCCAGCAGCCTTGGGACTTACTCACGCTACAATGAGCAGTTCTTC.

The rearrangement links TRBV18 to TRBJ1-5; the match to TRBD1 covers 7 bases. The CDR3 spans 14 residues. The germline gives CDR1 KGHSH, CDR2 LQKENI. The V gene end was trimmed by 4 bases and the J gene end by 4 bases; junction bases not matched to a gene: 4. The CDR3 nucleotides are TGTGCCAGCTCACGTCAGGGACAGAATCAGCCCCAGCATTTT. This encodes CASSRQGQNQPQHF. Variable domain in full (rest from reference TRBV18 and TRBJ1-5): NAGVMQNPRHLVRRRGQEARLRCSPMKGHSHVYWYRQLPEEGLKFMVYLQKENIIDESGMPKERFSAEFPKEGPSILRIQQVVRGDSAAYFCASSRQGQNQPQHFGDGTRLSIL.

Remarks on this clone: Other DNA variants within this sample encode the same CDR3. The V call is TRBV7-6, the J call TRBJ2-1, with D possibly TRBD2 on 5 matching bases. The V end lost 1 base, the J end lost 8 bases, and 6 bases lay between the germline ends. Germline loops: CDR1 SGHVS, CDR2 FNYEAQ. The length of the CDR3 is 12 residues. In nucleotides, the CDR3 is TGTGCCAGCAGCTTAGGGCGGGATGAGCAGTTCTTC. Protein product: CASSLGRDEQFF. Full variable domain (remainder filled in from reference TRBV7-6 and TRBJ2-1): GAGVSQSPRYKVTKRGQDVALRCDPISGHVSLYWYRQALGQGPEFLTYFNYEAQQDKSGLPNDRFSAERPEGSISTLTIQRTEQRDSAMYRCASSLGRDEQFFGPGTRLTVL.

The chain employs TRBV18 and TRBJ2-5; 9 nucleotides align to TRBD2. This CDR3 has 15 amino acids. The junction had 3 bases not matched to a gene; V was cut back by 2 bases and J by 2 bases. Germline CDR1 reads KGHSH; CDR2 reads LQKENI. CDR3 in amino acids: CASSPASGVQETQYF. The CDR3 DNA follows: TGTGCCAGCTCACCAGCTAGCGGGGTACAAGAGACCCAGTACTTC.

The rearrangement joins TRBV5-1 to TRBJ2-7, with D possibly being TRBD2 (6 bases). Per germline, CDR1 SGHRS and CDR2 YFSETQ. The CDR3 extends over 16 amino acids. V lost 0 bases to trimming and J lost 2 bases, with 15 bases between them. The CDR3 sequence is CASSLVGGGSPYEQYF. The CDR3 DNA follows: TGCGCCAGCAGCTTGGTAGGTGGAGGGTCCCCCTACGAGCAGTACTTC.

V gene TRBV19 combines with J gene TRBJ2-2; TRBD1 might be the D (6 bases). Germline V lookup: CDR1 LNHDA, CDR2 SQIVND (reference sequence). CDR3 length equals 12 residues. Deletions cut 4 bases from V and 13 bases from J, with 13 bases between. CDR3 amino acids: CASSTTGTRLFF. Here the CDR3 DNA reads TGTGCCAGTAGTACCACCGGGACAAGGCTGTTTTTT. Full variable domain (remainder filled in from reference TRBV19 and TRBJ2-2): DGGITQSPKYLFRKEGQNVTLSCEQNLNHDAMYWYRQDPGQGLRLIYYSQIVNDFQKGDIAEGYSVSREKKESFPLTVTSAQKNPTAFYLCASSTTGTRLFFGEGSRLTVL.

The chain joins TRBV7-2 to TRBJ2-2; D is undetermined. There are 14 residues in the CDR3. V was cut by 2 bases and J by 1 base, with 5 bases left in between. Germline V gene data show CDR1 as SGHTA and CDR2 as FQGNSA. In DNA form, the CDR3 reads TGTGCCAGCAGCTTACACAGGAACACCGGGGAGCTGTTTTTT. Translated, it gives CASSLHRNTGELFF.

This clone occurred once. The chain recombines TRBV28 with TRBJ1-1, with D possibly being TRBD1 (5 bases). Germline lookup yields CDR1 MDHEN and CDR2 SYDVKM. There are 12 residues in the CDR3. V lost 2 bases and J 7 bases, leaving 8 bases between the germline ends. In nucleotides, the CDR3 is TGTGCCAGCAGTTTACAGGGCAATGAAGCTTTCTTT. It codes for CASSLQGNEAFF.

The rearrangement links TRBV4-1 to TRBJ1-6; 9 nucleotides line up with TRBD1. This CDR3 spans 17 amino acids. Germline assignment: CDR1 MGHRA and CDR2 YSYEKL. J gave up 9 bases and V 0 bases, and 9 bases lay outside the gene matches. The CDR3 region has the DNA TGCGCCAGCAGCCAAGACCCCTTACAGGGGGCTGGTTCACCCCTCCACTTT. Protein: CASSQDPLQGAGSPLHF.

This chain links TRBV4-1 with TRBJ2-2, with no clear D. Trimming took 1 base from V and 0 from J, leaving 9 bases between them. Germline CDR1 and CDR2: MGHRA and YSYEKL. CDR3 size: 16 residues. CDR3 sequence: CASSQVPGSNTGELFF. CDR3 coding DNA: TGCGCCAGCAGCCAAGTACCGGGTTCGAACACCGGGGAGCTGTTTTTT.

The chain joins TRBV9 to TRBJ1-2; D may be TRBD1 (5 bases). Trimming took off 3 bases at V and 1 base at J, with 10 bases between the two ends. The CDR3 totals 14 residues. Germline assignment: CDR1 SGDLS and CDR2 YYNGEE. The CDR3 loop reads CASSGRDFNYGYTF. CDR3 in DNA: TGTGCCAGCAGCGGCAGGGATTTTAACTATGGCTACACCTTC.

This sequence joins TRBV6-5 and TRBJ1-1, with 7 bases lining up with TRBD1. V shed 2 bases, J shed 4 bases, and the junction held 10 bases outside the gene matches. Germline CDR1 and CDR2: MNHEY and SVGAGI. This CDR3 has 16 residues. The CDR3 DNA reads TGTGCCAGCAGTTACCTTCTGACAGGGCCAGGCACTGAAGCTTTCTTT. As protein: CASSYLLTGPGTEAFF.

The chain couples TRBV13 to TRBJ1-1; D gene ambiguous. The germline CDR1 and CDR2 sequences are PRHDT and FYEKMQ (reference sequence). The V and J ends lost 2 bases and 6 bases respectively, with 13 bases between them. CDR3 length: 14 amino acids. The CDR3 sequence: CASSLYPEVSEAFF. CDR3 nucleotides: TGTGCCAGCAGCTTATACCCGGAGGTTTCTGAAGCTTTCTTT.

The chain couples TRBV19 to TRBJ2-1, with D hard to call. This CDR3 is built from 15 residues. The germline CDR1 and CDR2 sequences are LNHDA and SQIVND (reference sequence). V lost 4 bases to trimming and J lost 0 bases, with 10 bases between them. CDR3 amino acids: CASSTTVSSYNEQFF. The CDR3 nucleotides read TGTGCCAGTAGTACCACGGTTAGCTCCTACAATGAGCAGTTCTTC.

J is TRBJ1-1 and V is TRBV30, with D perhaps TRBD1 (6 bases). V was trimmed by 0 bases and J by 4 bases, leaving 15 bases between them. The CDR3 consists of 15 residues. Germline V gene lookup returns CDR1 GTSNPN and CDR2 SVGIG (reference sequence). DNA of the CDR3: TGTGCCTGGAGTGTAAACAGGGCCTTGGGCACTGAAGCTTTCTTT. It specifies CAWSVNRALGTEAFF.

This chain connects TRBV30 to TRBJ2-3, with TRBD2 matching 8 bases. CDR1 is GTSNPN and CDR2 is SVGIG in the germline V gene (reference sequence). The CDR3 has 13 amino acids. V lost 5 bases to trimming and J lost 7 bases; unmatched junction nucleotides: 8. The CDR3 here is CAWGPGGLNTQYF. The CDR3 DNA follows: TGTGCCTGGGGACCGGGGGGGCTGAATACGCAGTATTTT.

A few counts support this clone. The chain joins TRBV19 to TRBJ1-1; D not resolved. The length of the CDR3 is 14 residues. The ends were cut back, 3 bases at V and 1 base at J, with 9 bases in the middle. The germline V gene encodes CDR1 LNHDA and CDR2 SQIVND (reference sequence). Here the CDR3 reads CASSIMAGNTEAFF. CDR3 bases: TGTGCCAGTAGTATTATGGCAGGGAACACTGAAGCTTTCTTT.

This clone turned up a few times. The CDR3 loop reads CASSSQYGQGSYEQYF. The CDR3, as DNA: TGTGCCAGCAGCTCCCAGTACGGACAGGGCTCCTACGAGCAGTACTTC. The gene calls are TRBV7-8 and TRBJ2-7, with 8 bases that match TRBD1. The CDR3 extends over 16 amino acids. V lost 4 bases, J lost 0 bases, and 8 bases stayed unmatched. Germline lookup yields CDR1 SGHVS and CDR2 FQNEAQ.

The chain couples TRBV7-2 to TRBJ2-3; 8 bases map to TRBD2. In germline, CDR1 is SGHTA, CDR2 FQGNSA. The trim removed 7 bases at V and 3 bases at J, leaving 6 bases unmatched. CDR3 length: 14 residues. The chain's CDR3 is CASTQTSVTDTQYF. The CDR3 nucleotides are TGTGCCAGCACCCAGACTAGCGTTACAGATACGCAGTATTTT. The entire variable domain, with the rest obtained from reference TRBV7-2 and TRBJ2-3, is as follows: GAGVSQSPSNKVTEKGKDVELRCDPISGHTALYWYRQSLGQGLEFLIYFQGNSAPDKSGLPSDRFSAERTGGSVSTLTIQRTQQEDSAVYLCASTQTSVTDTQYFGPGTRLTVL.

The gene calls are TRBV19 and TRBJ2-2; 9 positions match TRBD1. Germline V lookup: CDR1 LNHDA, CDR2 SQIVND (reference sequence). Trimming took 7 bases from V and 6 from J; bases not matched to a gene: 12. The length of the CDR3 is 16 residues. The CDR3 sequence: CASIGAGTGLSGELFF. The CDR3 DNA reads as TGTGCCAGTATTGGGGCAGGGACAGGGCTATCCGGGGAGCTGTTTTTT.

The CDR3 DNA follows: TGTGCCAGCAGTGAACTACCCGCTAGGGGGGAGCAGTACTTC. This encodes CASSELPARGEQYF. The chain has TRBV2 and TRBJ2-7; tentatively, D is TRBD1 (6 bases). CDR3 size: 14 residues. V was trimmed by 2 bases and J by 7 bases, leaving 15 bases between them. Germline CDR1 SNHLY, CDR2 FYNNEI.